Each of the 20 T cell receptor beta chains below was sequenced from the same sample in a study of blood T cell repertoires in COVID-19. The protocol was immunoSEQ multiplex PCR, while the TCRdb copy is restricted to in-frame clones and leaves out a portion. The sample lists approximately 35,000 clones, approximately 80% occurring once. Sequenced input: peripheral blood. The receptors derive from a man older than 75 with acute or convalescent COVID-19.

The rearrangement uses TRBV6-2 or TRBV6-3 and TRBJ1-6; D is possibly TRBD1 (5 bases). Trimming removed 2 bases from V and 0 bases from J, with 8 bases in between. CDR1 is MNHEY and CDR2 is SVGEGT in the germline V gene. The CDR3 spans 16 residues. DNA for the CDR3: TGTGCCAGCAGTTACGTTGACAGCTCCTATAATTCACCCCTCCACTTT. This codes for CASSYVDSSYNSPLHF.

This chain uses TRBV27 with TRBJ1-3; 9 bases map to TRBD1. The germline V gene has CDR1 MNHEY and CDR2 SMNVEV (reference sequence). J lost 7 bases, V lost 4 bases, and 11 bases had no gene match. The CDR3 is 16 amino acids. The DNA of the CDR3 is TGTGCCAGCAGTTCCTCCCGACAGGGGGGATTGAACACCATATATTTT. Translated: CASSSSRQGGLNTIYF.

This chain links TRBV7-3 with TRBJ2-3; D perhaps matches TRBD2 (5 bases). Germline CDR1 and CDR2: SGHTA and FQGTGA. The CDR3 has 15 amino acids. The V end was cut by 1 base, the J end by 1 base, with 9 bases between. The CDR3 is CASSLIYGGTDTQYF. CDR3 bases: TGTGCCAGCAGCTTAATTTACGGGGGCACAGATACGCAGTATTTT.

The chain recombines TRBV5-1 with TRBJ2-5, with D possibly being TRBD1 (6 bases). CDR3 size: 15 residues. The germline V gene has CDR1 SGHRS and CDR2 YFSETQ. Trimming cost V 5 bases and J 0 bases, with 14 bases left between them. The CDR3, as DNA: TGCGCCAGCAGGAACAGGACAGCCAACCAAGAGACCCAGTACTTC. As protein: CASRNRTANQETQYF. Variable domain in full (rest from reference TRBV5-1 and TRBJ2-5): KAGVTQTPRYLIKTRGQQVTLSCSPISGHRSVSWYQQTPGQGLQFLFEYFSETQRNKGNFPGRFSGRQFSNSRSEMNVSTLELGDSALYLCASRNRTANQETQYFGPGTRLLVL.

This chain connects TRBV7-5 to TRBJ2-4; the table gives TRBD2 as D, unverified against the DNA. TRBV7-5 corresponds to a pseudogene. The CDR3 has 17 residues. The CDR3 loop reads CARSFGATSGTKNIQYF. CDR3 in DNA: TGTGCCAGAAGCTTCGGGGCGACTAGCGGGACCAAAAACATTCAGTACTTC.

This clone was seen just once. A junction boundary mismatches the germline segment, possibly from a read error. J is TRBJ2-1 and V is TRBV7-7, with 8 nucleotides matching TRBD2. Germline loops: CDR1 SSHAT, CDR2 FNYEAQ (reference sequence). CDR3 size: 13 residues. CDR3: CASSSGLANEQFF. For the CDR3, the DNA is TGTGCTAGCAGTTCCGGACTAGCCAATGAGCAGTTCTTC.

The chain has TRBV5-4 and TRBJ2-1; 8 bases are shared with TRBD2. The CDR3 length is 16 residues. V shed 0 bases and J 4 bases; nucleotides not matched to a gene: 6. Germline-derived CDR1 and CDR2 are SGHNT and YYREEE (reference sequence). The CDR3 loop reads CASSLAAGGVYNEQFF. CDR3 nucleotides: TGTGCCAGCAGCTTGGCCGCGGGAGGAGTATACAATGAGCAGTTCTTC.

This chain uses TRBV11-2 with TRBJ2-5, with a tentative D call TRBD2 (6 bases). Germline assignment: CDR1 SGHAT and CDR2 FQNNGV. This CDR3 spans 15 amino acids. With 1 base removed from V and 2 bases from J, the gap between germline ends came to 11 bases. CDR3 amino acids: CASSLGFAGQETQYF. CDR3 nucleotide sequence: TGTGCCAGCAGCTTAGGGTTTGCGGGACAAGAGACCCAGTACTTC.

The chain uses TRBV19 and TRBJ1-2, with D possibly TRBD1 on 6 matching bases. The CDR3 spans 14 residues. The ends were cut back, 7 bases at V and 5 bases at J, with 17 bases in the middle. Germline V CDR1 and CDR2: LNHDA, SQIVND (reference sequence). In DNA, the CDR3 is TGTGCCAGTACGCGCGGACAGCCTATATATGGCTACACCTTC. Protein product: CASTRGQPIYGYTF.

Notes on this clone: Other DNA sequences of this sample code for an identical CDR3. The chain is built from TRBV19 and TRBJ2-5, with 8 bases identical to TRBD2. The CDR3 runs 12 residues. Germline CDR1 LNHDA, CDR2 SQIVND (reference sequence). V was pared by 6 bases and J by 5 bases, with 2 bases of the junction left unmatched. The CDR3 loop reads CASRLAGETQYF. The CDR3 region has the DNA TGTGCCAGTAGGTTAGCGGGGGAGACCCAGTACTTC.

V usage is TRBV21-1 and J usage is TRBJ2-1; TRBD1 is taken as the D call from the table, unchecked against the DNA. TRBV21-1 is a documented pseudogene. The CDR3 loop spans 18 amino acids. CDR3 loop: CASSTRDRAYAYYNEQFF. The DNA for the CDR3 is TGTGCCAGCAGCACCCGGGACAGGGCCTATGCATATTACAATGAGCAGTTCTTC.

The chain combines TRBV7-9 with TRBJ2-3, with a weak D call TRBD1 (5 bases). The CDR3 totals 16 residues. V lost 4 bases and J 3 bases, leaving 17 bases between the germline ends. CDR1 is SEHNR, CDR2 FQNEAQ, per germline (reference sequence). Written as DNA, the CDR3 is TGTGCCAGCAGCTCCAGGGCCCCGCCGACGACAGATACGCAGTATTTT. This sequence encodes CASSSRAPPTTDTQYF.

The V call is TRBV9, the J call TRBJ2-1, with D perhaps TRBD2 (6 bases). CDR3 size: 12 residues. Germline CDR1 reads SGDLS; CDR2 reads YYNGEE. Trimming took 0 bases from V and 8 from J, leaving 6 bases between them. The CDR3 region has the DNA TGTGCCAGCAGCGTAGGGGAGGATGAGCAGTTCTTC. Protein sequence: CASSVGEDEQFF.

The V and J genes are TRBV6-2 or TRBV6-3 and TRBJ2-1; 12 positions match TRBD1. Germline V gives CDR1 MNHEY, CDR2 SVGEGT. This CDR3 comprises 18 residues. Unmatched junction bases numbered 4, after V lost 0 bases and J lost 1 base. This CDR3 reads CASSYSGQGARSYNEQFF. CDR3 coding DNA: TGTGCCAGCAGTTACTCGGGACAGGGGGCAAGGTCCTACAATGAGCAGTTCTTC.

This clone was seen just once. CDR3 protein: CASGLAQGNDANEQFF. Written as DNA, the CDR3 is TGTGCTAGTGGTTTGGCACAGGGTAACGATGCCAATGAGCAGTTCTTC. The V gene is TRBV12-5, the J gene TRBJ2-1, with D maybe TRBD1 (6 bases). The germline V and J ends were trimmed by 1 base and 6 bases, with 16 bases remaining between them. Germline CDR1 and CDR2: LGHNT and FRNRAP. The length of the CDR3 is 16 residues.

The V and J genes are TRBV6-6 and TRBJ2-2, with 7 bases lining up with TRBD1. Unmatched junction bases numbered 0, after V lost 4 bases and J lost 1 base. The CDR3 has 14 amino acids. Germline V gives CDR1 MNHNY, CDR2 SVGAGI (reference sequence). The CDR3 sequence: CASSWDRNTGELFF. As DNA, the CDR3 is TGTGCCAGCAGTTGGGACAGGAACACCGGGGAGCTGTTTTTT.

The rearrangement links TRBV7-9 to TRBJ2-7, with D unclear. Germline CDR1 reads SEHNR; CDR2 reads FQNEAQ (reference sequence). There are 12 residues in the CDR3. The V end lost 5 bases, the J end lost 2 bases, and 7 bases lay between the germline ends. The CDR3 DNA follows: TGTGCCAGCAGCCTTGACACCTACGAGCAGTACTTC. Residues: CASSLDTYEQYF.

The CDR3 region has the DNA TGTGCCAGCAGCCGCCGACTAGCGGGAGGATCCGAGCAGTACTTC. It specifies CASSRRLAGGSEQYF. V usage is TRBV6-5 and J usage is TRBJ2-7; 13 bases agree with TRBD2. After removal of 6 bases from V and 6 bases from J, the junction contained 8 bases not matched to a gene. There are 15 residues in the CDR3. CDR1 is MNHEY, CDR2 SVGAGI, per germline.

The chain combines TRBV23-1 with TRBJ1-4; D is unclear. TRBV23-1 is an ORF, with its function uncertain. This CDR3 has 14 amino acids. Trimming took off 0 bases at V and 11 bases at J, with 13 bases between the two ends. CDR3 loop: CASSQSEASGKLFF. In DNA form, the CDR3 reads TGCGCCAGCAGTCAATCTGAGGCGTCGGGGAAACTGTTTTTT.

The rearrangement uses TRBV12-3 or TRBV12-4 and TRBJ2-7, with 7 bases aligning to TRBD2. The V gene end was trimmed by 6 bases and the J gene end by 4 bases; junction bases not matched to a gene: 3. The CDR3 consists of 12 residues. The CDR3 DNA reads TGTGCCAGCAGCCCCGGGAGGTACGAGCAGTACTTC. Amino acid sequence: CASSPGRYEQYF.